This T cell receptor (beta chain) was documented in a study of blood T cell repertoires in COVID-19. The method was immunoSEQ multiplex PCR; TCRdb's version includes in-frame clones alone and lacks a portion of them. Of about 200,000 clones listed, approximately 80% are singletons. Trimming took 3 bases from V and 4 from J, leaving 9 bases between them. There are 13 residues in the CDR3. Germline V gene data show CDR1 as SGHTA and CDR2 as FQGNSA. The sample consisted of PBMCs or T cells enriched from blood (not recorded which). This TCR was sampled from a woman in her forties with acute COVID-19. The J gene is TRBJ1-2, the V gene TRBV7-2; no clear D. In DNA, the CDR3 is TGTGCCAGCAGCTTCCCAAATTTCTATGGCTACACCTTC. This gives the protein CASSFPNFYGYTF.